This T cell receptor (beta chain) was retrieved from a study of blood T cell repertoires in COVID-19. Study-wide background: T cells, B-cell-depleted T cells, or PBMCs provided the cDNA or gDNA that served as material.

This CDR3 region has 17 residues. After removal of 5 bases from V and 5 bases from J, the junction contained 9 bases not matched to a gene. CDR1 SGHVS and CDR2 FNYEAQ come from the germline V gene. Only in-frame clones appear in the TCRdb table, and some are missing; sequencing was by immunoSEQ multiplex PCR. The table lists fewer than 50,000 clones, just under 70% of them singletons. This TCR was recovered from a man older than 75 with acute or convalescent COVID-19. The sequencing sample was made of peripheral blood. This chain joins TRBV7-6 and TRBJ2-5; 15 bases are shared with TRBD2. The CDR3 DNA sequence: TGTGCCAGCAGCCCCGGACTAGCGGGAGGGTACTGGGAGACCCAGTACTTC. Protein sequence: CASSPGLAGGYWETQYF.